Listed below are T cell receptor beta chains from one sample, sequenced in a study of graft-versus-host responses after intestinal transplantation. Profiled with immunoSEQ multiplex PCR; TCRdb holds only in-frame clones, not every one. The table shows more than 9,000 clones, with about 96% occurring only once. Sample: bone marrow, taken approximately 1.5 years after intestinal transplantation. The receptors derive from a human patient who received an intestinal transplant, so some T cells may come from the graft donor. CDR3s include the opening cysteine and the closing phenylalanine or tryptophan. Each record gives: V gene, J gene, D gene, CDR3 protein, CDR3 DNA. D genes are given only for firm matches.

TRBV15	TRBJ2-7	-	CATSREADSYEQYF	TGTGCCACCAGCAGAGAGGCGGACTCCTACGAGCAGTACTTC
TRBV6-1	TRBJ2-7	-	CASSFGDGYEQYF	TGTGCCAGCAGTTTCGGGGACGGCTACGAGCAGTACTTC
TRBV11-2	TRBJ1-4	TRBD1	CASSPGTATNEKLFF	TGTGCCAGCAGCCCCGGGACAGCAACTAATGAAAAACTGTTTTTT
TRBV4-2	TRBJ1-5	-	CASSQLNQPQHF	TGTGCCAGCAGCCAACTCAATCAGCCCCAGCATTTT
TRBV28	TRBJ2-1	-	CASRTGFEQFF	TGTGCCAGCAGGACCGGGTTTGAGCAGTTCTTC
TRBV6-1	TRBJ2-7	TRBD2	CASSVAGTSGSSSYEQYF	TGTGCCAGCAGTGTTGCCGGGACTAGCGGGTCGAGCTCCTACGAGCAGTACTTC
TRBV10-3	TRBJ2-3	TRBD2	CAIRSSGSTDTQYF	TGTGCCATCAGATCTAGCGGTAGCACAGATACGCAGTATTTT
TRBV5-8	TRBJ1-1	-	CASSLAGGRTEAFF	TGTGCCAGCAGCTTGGCCGGGGGTAGGACTGAAGCTTTCTTT
TRBV19	TRBJ2-3	TRBD2	CASSIATASGRTDTQYF	TGTGCCAGTAGTATAGCTACGGCTAGCGGGAGGACAGATACGCAGTATTTT
TRBV2	TRBJ2-7	-	CASSAKGEDLFHEQYF	TGTGCCAGCAGTGCAAAGGGGGAGGATTTGTTTCACGAGCAGTACTTC
TRBV11-1	TRBJ2-1	TRBD2	CASSFAGGVYNEQFF	TGTGCCAGCAGCTTCGCGGGAGGGGTTTACAATGAGCAGTTCTTC
TRBV4-1	TRBJ2-5	-	CASSQGQGRETQYF	TGCGCCAGCAGCCAGGGGCAAGGAAGGGAGACCCAGTACTTC
TRBV4-1	TRBJ2-7	-	CASSQERGSSYEQYF	TGCGCCAGCAGCCAAGAAAGGGGAAGCTCCTACGAGCAGTACTTC
TRBV27	TRBJ2-7	-	CASSLGASSYEQYF	TGTGCCAGCAGTTTAGGGGCAAGCTCCTACGAGCAGTACTTC
TRBV4-1	TRBJ2-7	-	CASSQGPVTYEQYF	TGCGCCAGCAGCCAAGGTCCGGTTACCTACGAGCAGTACTTC
TRBV9	TRBJ2-2	TRBD2	CASSVLTSAGELFF	TGTGCCAGCAGCGTCCTGACTAGCGCCGGGGAGCTGTTTTTT
TRBV5-1	TRBJ2-2	-	CASSFPSSLTENTGELFF	TGCGCCAGCAGCTTTCCATCTTCGCTGACAGAGAACACCGGGGAGCTGTTTTTT
TRBV5-4	TRBJ2-1	TRBD2	CASRRGGSTYNEQFF	TGTGCCAGCCGGAGAGGCGGGAGCACCTACAATGAGCAGTTCTTC
TRBV7-3	TRBJ2-5	-	CASSPDSQETQYF	TGTGCCAGCAGCCCTGACAGTCAAGAGACCCAGTACTTC
TRBV19	TRBJ1-5	-	CASSTFIDAQPQHF	TGTGCCAGTAGTACCTTCATAGATGCTCAGCCCCAGCATTTT
TRBV2	TRBJ2-3	TRBD1	CASSEWTGEADTQYF	TGTGCCAGCAGTGAATGGACAGGGGAGGCAGATACGCAGTATTTT
TRBV19	TRBJ1-6	TRBD1	CASSMPQGAGSPLHF	TGTGCCAGTAGTATGCCACAGGGGGCAGGATCACCCCTCCACTTT
TRBV19	TRBJ2-3	-	CASSIFAASTDTQYF	TGTGCCAGTAGTATCTTTGCGGCAAGCACAGATACGCAGTATTTT
TRBV11-2	TRBJ2-3	-	CASSLGRAGRTDTQYF	TGTGCCAGCAGCTTAGGGAGGGCGGGACGCACAGATACGCAGTATTTT
TRBV27	TRBJ2-7	TRBD2	CASSRREVLGMYEQYF	TGTGCCAGCAGTCGCCGGGAGGTCTTGGGGATGTACGAGCAGTACTTC
TRBV5-1	TRBJ2-7	-	CASSLEGQLYEQYF	TGCGCCAGCAGCTTGGAAGGACAGCTCTACGAGCAGTACTTC
TRBV5-5	TRBJ2-7	-	CASSFVVYYEQYF	TGTGCCAGCAGCTTCGTAGTTTACTACGAGCAGTACTTC
TRBV7-2	TRBJ1-2	-	CASSRRSWDGYTF	TGTGCCAGCAGTAGAAGATCGTGGGATGGCTACACCTTC